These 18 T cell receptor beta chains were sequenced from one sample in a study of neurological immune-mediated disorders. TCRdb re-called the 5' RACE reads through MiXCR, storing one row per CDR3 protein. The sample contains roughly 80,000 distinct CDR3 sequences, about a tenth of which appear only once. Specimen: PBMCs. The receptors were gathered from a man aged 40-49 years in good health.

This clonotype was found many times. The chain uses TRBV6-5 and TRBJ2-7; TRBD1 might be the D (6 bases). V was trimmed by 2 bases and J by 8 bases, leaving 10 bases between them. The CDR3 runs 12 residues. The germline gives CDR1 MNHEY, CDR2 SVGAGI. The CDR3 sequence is CASSYTGSKQYF. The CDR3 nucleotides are TGTGCCAGCAGTTACACAGGGAGTAAGCAGTACTTC.

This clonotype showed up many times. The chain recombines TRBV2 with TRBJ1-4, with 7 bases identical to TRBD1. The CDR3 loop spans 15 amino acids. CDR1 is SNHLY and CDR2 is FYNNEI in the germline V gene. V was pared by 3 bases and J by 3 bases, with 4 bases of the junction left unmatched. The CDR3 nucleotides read TGTGCCAGCAGTGACCCCGGGACAGCTAATGAAAAACTGTTTTTT. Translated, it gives CASSDPGTANEKLFF.

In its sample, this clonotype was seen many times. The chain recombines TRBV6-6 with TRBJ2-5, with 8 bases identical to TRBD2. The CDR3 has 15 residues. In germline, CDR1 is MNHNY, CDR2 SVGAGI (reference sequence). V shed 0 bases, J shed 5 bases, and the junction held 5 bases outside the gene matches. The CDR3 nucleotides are TGTGCCAGCAGTTACTCGAGCGGGAGTGCGGAGACCCAGTACTTC. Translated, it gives CASSYSSGSAETQYF.

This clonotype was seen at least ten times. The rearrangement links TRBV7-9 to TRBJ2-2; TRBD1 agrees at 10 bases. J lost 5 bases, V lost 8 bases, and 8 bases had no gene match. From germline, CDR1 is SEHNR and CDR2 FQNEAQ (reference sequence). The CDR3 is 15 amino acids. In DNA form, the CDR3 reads TGTGCCAGCTTCCGGGACAGGGGTAATACCGGGGAGCTGTTTTTT. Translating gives CASFRDRGNTGELFF.

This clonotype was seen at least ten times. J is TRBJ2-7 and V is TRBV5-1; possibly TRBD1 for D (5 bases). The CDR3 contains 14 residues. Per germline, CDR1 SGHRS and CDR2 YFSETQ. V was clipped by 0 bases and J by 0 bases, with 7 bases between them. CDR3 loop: CASSLGTTSYEQYF. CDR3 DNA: TGCGCCAGCAGCTTGGGGACAACCTCCTACGAGCAGTACTTC.

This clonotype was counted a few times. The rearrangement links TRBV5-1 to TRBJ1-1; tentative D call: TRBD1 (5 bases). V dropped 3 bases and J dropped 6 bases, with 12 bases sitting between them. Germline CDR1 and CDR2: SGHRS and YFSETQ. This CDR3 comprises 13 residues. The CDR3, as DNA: TGCGCCAGCAGCTCGGGGGTTACGGCTGAAGCTTTCTTT. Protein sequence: CASSSGVTAEAFF.

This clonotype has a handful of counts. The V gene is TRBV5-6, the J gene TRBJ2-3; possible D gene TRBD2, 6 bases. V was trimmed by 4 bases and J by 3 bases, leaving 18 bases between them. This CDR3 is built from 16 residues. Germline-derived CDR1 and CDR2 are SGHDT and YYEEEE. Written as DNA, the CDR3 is TGTGCCAGCAGCCCGATAGCGGAAAGCGGGACAGATACGCAGTATTTT. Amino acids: CASSPIAESGTDTQYF.

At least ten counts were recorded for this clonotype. CDR3 amino acids: CASSLGYTGELFF. The CDR3 nucleotides are TGTGCCAGCAGCCTCGGTTACACCGGGGAGCTGTTTTTT. This chain connects TRBV6-5 to TRBJ2-2; D not certain. CDR3 length: 13 residues. With 6 bases removed from V and 3 bases from J, the gap between germline ends came to 8 bases. Looked up from germline, CDR1 is MNHEY and CDR2 is SVGAGI.

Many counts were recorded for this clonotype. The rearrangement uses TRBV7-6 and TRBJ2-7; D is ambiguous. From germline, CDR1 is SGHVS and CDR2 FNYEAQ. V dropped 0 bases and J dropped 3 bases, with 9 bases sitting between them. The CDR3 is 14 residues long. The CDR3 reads CASSLAGTNYEQYF. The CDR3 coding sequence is TGTGCCAGCAGCTTAGCAGGCACCAACTACGAGCAGTACTTC.

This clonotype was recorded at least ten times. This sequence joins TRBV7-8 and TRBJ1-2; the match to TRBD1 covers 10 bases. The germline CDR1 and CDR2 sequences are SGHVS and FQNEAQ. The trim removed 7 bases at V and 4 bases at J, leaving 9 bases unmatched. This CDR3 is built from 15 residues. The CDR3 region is CASNRQGADGYGYTF. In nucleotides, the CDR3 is TGTGCCAGCAATCGACAGGGGGCGGATGGCTATGGCTACACCTTC. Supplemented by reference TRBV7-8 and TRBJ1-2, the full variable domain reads GAGVSQSPRYKVAKRGQDVALRCDPISGHVSLFWYQQALGQGPEFLTYFQNEAQLDKSGLPSDRFFAERPEGSVSTLKIQRTQQEDSAVYLCASNRQGADGYGYTFGSGTRLTVV.

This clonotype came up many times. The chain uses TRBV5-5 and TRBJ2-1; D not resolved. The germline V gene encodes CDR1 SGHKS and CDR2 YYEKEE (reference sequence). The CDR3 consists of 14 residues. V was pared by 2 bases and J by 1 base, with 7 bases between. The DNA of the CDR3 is TGTGCCAGCAGCTTCGCGGATTCCTACAATGAGCAGTTCTTC. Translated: CASSFADSYNEQFF.

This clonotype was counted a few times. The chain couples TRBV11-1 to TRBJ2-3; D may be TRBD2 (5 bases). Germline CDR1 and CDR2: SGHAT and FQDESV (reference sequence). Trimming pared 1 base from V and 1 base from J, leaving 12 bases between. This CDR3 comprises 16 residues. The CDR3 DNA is TGTGCCAGCAGCTTAGAGGGCGGGCCTGGCACAGATACGCAGTATTTT. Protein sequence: CASSLEGGPGTDTQYF.

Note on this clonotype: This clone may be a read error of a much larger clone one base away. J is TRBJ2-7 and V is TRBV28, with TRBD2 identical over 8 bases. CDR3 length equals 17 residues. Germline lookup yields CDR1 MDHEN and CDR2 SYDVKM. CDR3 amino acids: CPSSLYGRVSKAAEQYF. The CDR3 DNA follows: TGTCCCAGCAGTTTATACGGGAGGGTCAGTAAGGCGGCCGAGCAGTACTTC.

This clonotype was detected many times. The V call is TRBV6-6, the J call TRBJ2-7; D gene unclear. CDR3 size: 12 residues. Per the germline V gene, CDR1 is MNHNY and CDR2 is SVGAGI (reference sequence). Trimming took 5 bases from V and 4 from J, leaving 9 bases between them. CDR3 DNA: TGTGCCAGCAGTCCCGGAAGGTACGAGCAGTACTTC. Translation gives CASSPGRYEQYF.

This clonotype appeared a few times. The CDR3 here is CASSGGTSGRALSTDTQYF. In DNA form, the CDR3 reads TGTGCCAGCAGCGGGGGGACTAGCGGGAGGGCTCTCTCCACAGATACGCAGTATTTT. The gene calls are TRBV12-3 or TRBV12-4 and TRBJ2-3, with 16 positions matching TRBD2. There are 19 residues in the CDR3. V gave up 6 bases and J gave up 2 bases; unmatched junction bases: 11.

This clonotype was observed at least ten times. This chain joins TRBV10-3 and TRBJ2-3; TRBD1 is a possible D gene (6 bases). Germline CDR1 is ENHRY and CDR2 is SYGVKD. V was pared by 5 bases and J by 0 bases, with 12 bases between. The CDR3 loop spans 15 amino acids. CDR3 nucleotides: TGTGCCATCAGTAGGGACATCCCTAGCACAGATACGCAGTATTTT. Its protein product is CAISRDIPSTDTQYF.

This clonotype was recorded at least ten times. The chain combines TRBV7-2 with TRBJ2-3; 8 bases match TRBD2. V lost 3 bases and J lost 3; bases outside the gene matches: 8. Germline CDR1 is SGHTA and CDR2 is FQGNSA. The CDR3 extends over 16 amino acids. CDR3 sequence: CASSFQRTSLTDTQYF. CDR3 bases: TGTGCCAGCAGCTTTCAGCGGACTAGCTTAACAGATACGCAGTATTTT.

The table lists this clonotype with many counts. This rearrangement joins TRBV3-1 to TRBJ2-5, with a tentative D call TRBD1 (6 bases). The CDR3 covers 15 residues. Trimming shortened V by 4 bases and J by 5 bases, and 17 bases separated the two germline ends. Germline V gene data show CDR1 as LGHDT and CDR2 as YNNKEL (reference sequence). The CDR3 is CASSPWGLAWETQYF. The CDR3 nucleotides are TGTGCCAGCAGCCCTTGGGGGCTAGCCTGGGAGACCCAGTACTTC.